The sequence of this TCR beta chain was determined in a study of T cell clonotyping in hematopoietic cell transplantation. Study conclusions and caveats: Pathologically expanded recipient clonotypes increased progressively from day 30 to day 180 as diversity fell.

The time point is: recipient sample about 28 days before transplant, after cytoreduction. For this clone: Antigen unknown.

The CDR3 has 12 residues. CDR1 and CDR2 (germline): SGHDT, YYEEEE. Trimming took 0 bases from V and 13 from J, leaving 11 bases between them. Using immunoSEQ multiplex PCR, the repertoire was profiled, and TCRdb retains in-frame clones only, with some absent. Here the sample spans 25,000 or so clones, 60% to 80% being singletons. The sequence was collected from a man in his fifties with myelodysplastic syndrome. Some clones in this sample may be carry-over from other donors' samples. This chain links TRBV5-6 with TRBJ2-1; TRBD1 is a possible D gene (5 bases). The sequencing here drew on peripheral blood mononuclear cells, taken before stem cell transplant. This chain's CDR3 is CASSLAAGYQFF. For the CDR3, the DNA is TGTGCCAGCAGCTTGGCTGCAGGGTATCAGTTCTTC.